This entry describes one TCR beta chain. The antigen it binds to is not known. Per-nucleotide qualities are absent, and no much larger clonotype sits a single base away. The data stem from a study of shared clonotypes between healthy human individuals (dated by TCRdb to 2020 to 2021). Broadly, across the study: The cohort comprised a couple of women and a few men aged 18 to 49 years. For each donor, CD4 naive and CD4 memory were each run on three plates, CD8 naive on two plates, and CD8 memory on one plate. Between about 0.9 and 9 billion PBMCs per donor were obtained by leukapheresis. To estimate repertoire size and how much clonotype sharing occurs between individuals, the study deeply sequenced the blood TCR repertoires of about five healthy adults. Libraries were prepared and TCR repertoires were sequenced by different laboratories using diverse techniques, in order to increase sequencing depth and limit assay-specific biases. What the work shows at the level of the full study, not this receptor alone: The small number of donors limited the genetic and exposure-history diversity represented. Larger estimated clonotype richness was generally found for naive subsets than for memory subsets. Based on pairwise subsampling, the degree of clonotype sharing among donors was expected to be affected by sequencing depth. Higher generation probabilities were observed for clonotypes shared by all four sorted-subset donors than for non-shared clonotypes. Roughly 5.2% of naive CD4, around 3.6% of naive CD8, approximately 2% of memory CD4, and 0.4% of memory CD8 clonotypes were shared across several donors. Only blood was sampled, and tissue TCR repertoires likely differ from those in blood. Even with the large sequencing depth, rarefaction of the sorted-subset datasets indicated that sequencing was incomplete.

The donors were healthy, HIV-negative adults who had no recently reported acute infections or vaccinations. Every donor was a Caucasian adult residing in Nashville, Tennessee, USA. CD4+ T cells were enriched through magnetic negative selection, after which naive cells were positively selected on CD45RA and the remaining negative fraction served as the memory subset. After blood collection by leukapheresis, PBMCs were isolated using Ficoll-Histopaque density gradient centrifugation and then cryopreserved in the vapor phase of liquid nitrogen. Analytical flow cytometry was used to check the purity and quantity of every magnetically sorted T cell population. Genomic DNA was isolated from each sorted fraction and quantified by UV absorbance on a Nanodrop 2000c. Using the deep immunoSEQ assay, TCR CDR3 regions were amplified from genomic DNA by multiplex PCR. For each cell subset, the extracted genomic DNA was distributed evenly across all wells of several immunoSEQ 96-well plates, and each plate served as one replicate. For sorted subsets, approximately 210 ng genomic DNA, equal to 30,000 or so T cell genomes, was loaded into each replicate PCR. Purified libraries were measured with a Qubit 3.0 fluorometer, size-checked on a Bioanalyzer 2100, and measured again with the KAPA Library Quantification kit. A separate single-read 150-cycle Illumina NextSeq 550 flow cell was used to sequence each immunoSEQ 96-well plate. Under the source paper's analysis protocol: Because the immunoSEQ output included only junctional sequences and no quality scores, the filtering could not be the same as the filtering used for full-length reads. Sequences were annotated with PyIR, a Python wrapper for IgBLAST v1.9, using IMGT germline references to assign V/J genes and CDR3. Reads with weak V/J assignments (E-value above 1e-6), missing CDR3, stop codons, out-of-frame junctions, or ambiguous translated residues were removed. A V3J clonotype was defined by an identical inferred V gene, J gene, and CDR3 amino acid sequence. Percentage overlap between repertoires was calculated by dividing the number of shared unique clonotypes by the size of the smaller repertoire. Richness of each repertoire was evaluated using RTK rarefaction, the Chao1 estimator, and Recon v2.1 estimates of unobserved clonotypes. Generation probabilities for all TCRbeta clonotypes obtained by the gDNA method from a handful of donors were computed using OLGA. Not all clones reach the TCRdb copy of this immuneACCESS table, which keeps in-frame sequences only. Checked studies attribute under half of the gap to unresolved V genes and leave the rest unexplained. V, J and clone size are those of that table, while D and trimming were read from the DNA. For this sample there are fewer than 850,000 clones; about two thirds appear just once. 1.8% of the sample comes from the top ten.

From cysteine to phenylalanine, the CDR3 is 17 amino acids long. The entry retains the CDR3 DNA only, 51 bases that are in frame from base 1. At the junction V is shortened by 0 bases and J by 0 bases, with 11 bases in between. The germline V gene encodes CDR1 LGHNA and CDR2 YNFKEQ. The sample comprised memory CD4+ T cells sorted from blood. The cell subset or site label here, explained by the study, means: CD45RA-negative fraction. The rearrangement joined TRBV4-2 to TRBJ2-2; the D gene is perhaps TRBD2, on 6 matching bases. This receptor was identified in a woman under 40 in good health. The sequence in DNA is TGTGCCAGCAGCCAAGATCGCGGCGGGGCGAACACCGGGGAGCTGTTTTTT. Translated, it gives CASSQDRGGANTGELFF.